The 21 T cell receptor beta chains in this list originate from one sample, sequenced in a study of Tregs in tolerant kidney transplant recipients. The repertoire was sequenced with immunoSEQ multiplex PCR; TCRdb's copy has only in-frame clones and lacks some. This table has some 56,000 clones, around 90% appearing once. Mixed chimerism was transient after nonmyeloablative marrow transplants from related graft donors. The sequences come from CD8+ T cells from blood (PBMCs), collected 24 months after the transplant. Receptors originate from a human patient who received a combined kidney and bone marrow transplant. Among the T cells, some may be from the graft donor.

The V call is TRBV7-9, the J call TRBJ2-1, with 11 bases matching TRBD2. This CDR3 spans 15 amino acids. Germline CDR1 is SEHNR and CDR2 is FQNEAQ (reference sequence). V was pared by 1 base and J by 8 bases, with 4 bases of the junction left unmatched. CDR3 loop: CASSLGSGGAYEQFF. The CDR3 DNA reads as TGTGCCAGCAGCTTAGGTAGCGGGGGGGCATATGAGCAGTTCTTC.

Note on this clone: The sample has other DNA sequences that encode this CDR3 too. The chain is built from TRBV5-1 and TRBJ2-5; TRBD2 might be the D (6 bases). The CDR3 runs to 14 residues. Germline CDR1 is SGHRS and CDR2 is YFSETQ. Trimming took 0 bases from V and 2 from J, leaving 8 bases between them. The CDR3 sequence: CASSLEGGQETQYF. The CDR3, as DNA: TGCGCCAGCAGCTTGGAGGGAGGTCAAGAGACCCAGTACTTC.

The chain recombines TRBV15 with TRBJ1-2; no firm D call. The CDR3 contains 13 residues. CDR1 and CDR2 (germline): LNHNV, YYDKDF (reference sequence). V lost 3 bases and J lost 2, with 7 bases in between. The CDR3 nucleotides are TGTGCCACCAGCAGTACATCGAACTATGGCTACACCTTC. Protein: CATSSTSNYGYTF.

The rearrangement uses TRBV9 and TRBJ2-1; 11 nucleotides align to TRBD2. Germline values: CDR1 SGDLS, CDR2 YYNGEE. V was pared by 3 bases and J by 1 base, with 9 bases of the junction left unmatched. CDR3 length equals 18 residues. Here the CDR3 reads CASSGTPTSGSSYNEQFF. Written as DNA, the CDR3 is TGTGCCAGCAGCGGGACCCCCACTAGCGGGAGTTCCTACAATGAGCAGTTCTTC.

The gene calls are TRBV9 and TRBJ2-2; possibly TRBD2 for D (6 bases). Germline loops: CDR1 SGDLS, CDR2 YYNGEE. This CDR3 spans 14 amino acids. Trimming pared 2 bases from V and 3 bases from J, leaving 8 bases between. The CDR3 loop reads CASSVGGYTGELFF. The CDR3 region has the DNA TGTGCCAGCAGCGTGGGGGGATACACCGGGGAGCTGTTTTTT.

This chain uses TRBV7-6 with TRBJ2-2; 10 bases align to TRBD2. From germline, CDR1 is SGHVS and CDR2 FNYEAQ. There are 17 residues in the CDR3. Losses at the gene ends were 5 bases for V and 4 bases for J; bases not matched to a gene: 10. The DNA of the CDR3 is TGTGCCAGCAGCCCCCCGGGGCTAGCGGGAGCCACCGGGGAGCTGTTTTTT. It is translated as CASSPPGLAGATGELFF. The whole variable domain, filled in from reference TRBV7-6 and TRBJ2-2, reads GAGVSQSPRYKVTKRGQDVALRCDPISGHVSLYWYRQALGQGPEFLTYFNYEAQQDKSGLPNDRFSAERPEGSISTLTIQRTEQRDSAMYRCASSPPGLAGATGELFFGEGSRLTVL.

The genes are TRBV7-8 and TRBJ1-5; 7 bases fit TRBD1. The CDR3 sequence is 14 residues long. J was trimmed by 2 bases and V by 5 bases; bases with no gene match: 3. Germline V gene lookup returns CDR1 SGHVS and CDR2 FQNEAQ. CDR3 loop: CASSVDRGNQPQHF. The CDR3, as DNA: TGTGCCAGCAGCGTAGACAGGGGCAATCAGCCCCAGCATTTT.

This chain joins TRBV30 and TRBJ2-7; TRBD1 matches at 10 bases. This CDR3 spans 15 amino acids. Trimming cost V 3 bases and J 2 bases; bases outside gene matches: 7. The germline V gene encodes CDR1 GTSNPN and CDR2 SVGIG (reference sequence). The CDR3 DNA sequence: TGTGCCTGGAGCCCGGGACAGGGGTTCCCCTACGAGCAGTACTTC. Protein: CAWSPGQGFPYEQYF.

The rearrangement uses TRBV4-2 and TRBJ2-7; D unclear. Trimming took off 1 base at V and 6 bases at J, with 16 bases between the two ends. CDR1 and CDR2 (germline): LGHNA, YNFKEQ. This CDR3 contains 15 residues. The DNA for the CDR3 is TGTGCCAGCAGCCAAGTACGGGTTGAGAGCAGCGAGCAGTACTTC. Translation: CASSQVRVESSEQYF.

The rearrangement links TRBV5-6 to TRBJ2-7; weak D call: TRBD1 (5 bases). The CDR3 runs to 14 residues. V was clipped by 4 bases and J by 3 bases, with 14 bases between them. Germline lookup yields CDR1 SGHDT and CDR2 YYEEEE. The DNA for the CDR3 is TGTGCCAGCAGCGCTAGGTTTGACAGCTACGAGCAGTACTTC. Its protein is CASSARFDSYEQYF.

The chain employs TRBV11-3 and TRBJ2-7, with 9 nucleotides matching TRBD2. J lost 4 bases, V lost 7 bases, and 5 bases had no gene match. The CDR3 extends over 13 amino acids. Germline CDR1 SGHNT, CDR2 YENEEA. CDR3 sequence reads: CASTEGLAYEQYF. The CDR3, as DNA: TGTGCCAGCACGGAGGGACTAGCTTACGAGCAGTACTTC.

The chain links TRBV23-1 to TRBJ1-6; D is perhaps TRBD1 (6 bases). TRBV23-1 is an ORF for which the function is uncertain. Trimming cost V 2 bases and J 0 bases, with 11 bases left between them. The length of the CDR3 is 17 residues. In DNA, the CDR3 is TGCGCCAGCAGTCAAGGTGGCAGGGGCTCCTATAATTCACCCCTCCACTTT. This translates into CASSQGGRGSYNSPLHF.

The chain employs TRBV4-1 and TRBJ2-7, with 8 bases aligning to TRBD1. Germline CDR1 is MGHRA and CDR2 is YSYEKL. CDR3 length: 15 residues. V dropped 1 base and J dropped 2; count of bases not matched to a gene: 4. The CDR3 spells CASSQAPDRAYEQYF. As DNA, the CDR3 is TGCGCCAGCAGCCAAGCGCCGGACAGGGCCTACGAGCAGTACTTC.

CDR3 region: CASSLGTGNTGELFF. The CDR3 DNA sequence: TGTGCCAGCAGCTTGGGGACAGGGAACACCGGGGAGCTGTTTTTT. The V and J genes are TRBV11-2 and TRBJ2-2, with 8 bases lining up with TRBD1. Trimming at V came to 3 bases and at J to 1 base, leaving 1 base not matched to a gene. Germline V lookup: CDR1 SGHAT, CDR2 FQNNGV. The CDR3 has 15 amino acids. The whole variable domain, filled in from reference TRBV11-2 and TRBJ2-2, reads EAGVAQSPRYKIIEKRQSVAFWCNPISGHATLYWYQQILGQGPKLLIQFQNNGVVDDSQLPKDRFSAERLKGVDSTLKIQPAKLEDSAVYLCASSLGTGNTGELFFGEGSRLTVL.

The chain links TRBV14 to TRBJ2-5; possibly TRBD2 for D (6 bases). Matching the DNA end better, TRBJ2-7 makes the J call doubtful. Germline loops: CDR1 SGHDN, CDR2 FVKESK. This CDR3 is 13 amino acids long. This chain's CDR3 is CASSLTSSYEQYF. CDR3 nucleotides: TGTGCCAGCAGCCTAACTAGCAGCTACGAGCAGTACTTC.

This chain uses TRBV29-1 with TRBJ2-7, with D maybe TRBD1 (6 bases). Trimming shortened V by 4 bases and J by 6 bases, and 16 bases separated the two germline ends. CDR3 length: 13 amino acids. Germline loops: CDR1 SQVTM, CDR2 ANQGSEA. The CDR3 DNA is TGCAGCGTTGCTGGCAGGGGCGAGGGCGAGCAGTACTTC. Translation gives CSVAGRGEGEQYF.

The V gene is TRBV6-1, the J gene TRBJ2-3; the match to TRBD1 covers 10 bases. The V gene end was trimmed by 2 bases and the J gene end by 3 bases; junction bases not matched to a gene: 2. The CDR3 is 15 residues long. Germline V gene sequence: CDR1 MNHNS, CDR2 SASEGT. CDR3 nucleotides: TGTGCCAGCAGTGAATGGACAGGGGGGACAGATACGCAGTATTTT. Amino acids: CASSEWTGGTDTQYF.

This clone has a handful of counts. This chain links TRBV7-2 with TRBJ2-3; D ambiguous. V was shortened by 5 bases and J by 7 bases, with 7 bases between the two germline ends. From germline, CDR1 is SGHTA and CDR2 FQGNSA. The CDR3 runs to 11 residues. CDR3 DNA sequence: TGTGCCAGCAGCCCAGGAAATACGCAGTATTTT. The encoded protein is CASSPGNTQYF.

In nucleotides, the CDR3 is TGTGCCAGCAGCGTGGGGGGAGATAGCAATCAGCCCCAGCATTTT. Translated, it gives CASSVGGDSNQPQHF. The rearrangement links TRBV9 to TRBJ1-5; tentatively, D is TRBD1 (5 bases). This CDR3 contains 15 residues. V lost 2 bases, J lost 0 bases, and 9 bases lay in between. Germline lookup yields CDR1 SGDLS and CDR2 YYNGEE.

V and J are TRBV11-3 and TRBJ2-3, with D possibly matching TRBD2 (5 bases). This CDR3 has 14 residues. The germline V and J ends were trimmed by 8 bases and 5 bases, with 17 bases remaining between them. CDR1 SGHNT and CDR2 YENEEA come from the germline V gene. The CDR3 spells CASLKSPGRDTQYF. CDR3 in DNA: TGTGCCAGCCTAAAAAGTCCGGGAAGAGATACGCAGTATTTT.

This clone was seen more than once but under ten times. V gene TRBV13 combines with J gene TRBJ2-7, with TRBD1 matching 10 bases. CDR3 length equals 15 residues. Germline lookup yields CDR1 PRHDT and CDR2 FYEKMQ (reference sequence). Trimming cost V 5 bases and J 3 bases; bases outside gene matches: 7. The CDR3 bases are TGTGCCAGCAGCGCCGGGACAGGGGAAGGCTACGAGCAGTACTTC. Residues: CASSAGTGEGYEQYF.